This TCR beta chain stems from a study of Graves' ophthalmopathy and Graves' hyperthyroidism. Hyperthyroidism was considered stable when no ophthalmopathy appeared within 18 months of follow-up. Hyperthyroidism patients were newly diagnosed, ill under 2 months, and aged 18 to 65 years. The authors isolated PBMCs from more than 9 ml of fresh peripheral blood. This clonotype has ten or more counts. Its specificity is unknown. Amplification targeted the TCR beta CDR3 regions, with RNA transcripts as the source material. Second-round multiplex PCR came after a first-round RT-PCR that employed HTBI primers. MiXCR, applied by TCRdb to the multiplex PCR reads, yields one record per CDR3 protein. Of roughly 610,000 distinct CDR3 sequences in the sample, approximately 21% were seen once. Germline lookup yields CDR1 MNHNS and CDR2 SASEGT. V was pared by 7 bases and J by 5 bases, with 10 bases of the junction left unmatched. The CDR3 extends over 14 amino acids.

Study outcomes and limitations: Its predictions of ophthalmopathy progression gave the model 55% to 71% sensitivity and roughly 76% specificity.

This receptor was obtained from a woman under 30 with stable Graves' hyperthyroidism. Some clones in this sample may be carry-over from other donors' samples. The sequenced sample was peripheral blood. The gene calls are TRBV6-1 and TRBJ1-1; 7 positions match TRBD1. The CDR3 DNA is TGTGCCAGCACCAACGACAGGGTCGGGACTGAAGCTTTCTTT. Translated: CASTNDRVGTEAFF.